This T cell receptor (beta chain) emerged from a study of blood T cell repertoires in COVID-19. Background on the study: There were acute and convalescent COVID-19 samples, and they came from the United States, Italy and Spain. The cDNA or gDNA used as material had been derived from T cells, B-cell-depleted T cells, or PBMCs.

In the authors' methods: Estimates of nucleated cell counts were drawn from the amplification of reference gene primers. The protocol was immunoSEQ multiplex PCR, while the TCRdb copy is restricted to in-frame clones and leaves out a portion. V and J calls and clone size come straight from that table; D and trimming were deduced from the DNA. The sample contains about 97,000 clones, about nine tenths of which appear only once. There are 15 residues in the CDR3. CDR1 and CDR2 (germline): SGHRS, YFSETQ. With 0 bases clipped from V and 3 bases from J, the junction kept 5 bases outside the gene matches. This clonotype was sampled from a man in his 60s with acute or convalescent COVID-19. Material for sequencing was peripheral blood. This chain connects TRBV5-1 to TRBJ1-2, with TRBD1 matching 7 bases. CDR3 region: CASSLELTGDYGYTF. CDR3 sequence (DNA): TGCGCCAGCAGCTTGGAGCTAACAGGGGACTATGGCTACACCTTC.